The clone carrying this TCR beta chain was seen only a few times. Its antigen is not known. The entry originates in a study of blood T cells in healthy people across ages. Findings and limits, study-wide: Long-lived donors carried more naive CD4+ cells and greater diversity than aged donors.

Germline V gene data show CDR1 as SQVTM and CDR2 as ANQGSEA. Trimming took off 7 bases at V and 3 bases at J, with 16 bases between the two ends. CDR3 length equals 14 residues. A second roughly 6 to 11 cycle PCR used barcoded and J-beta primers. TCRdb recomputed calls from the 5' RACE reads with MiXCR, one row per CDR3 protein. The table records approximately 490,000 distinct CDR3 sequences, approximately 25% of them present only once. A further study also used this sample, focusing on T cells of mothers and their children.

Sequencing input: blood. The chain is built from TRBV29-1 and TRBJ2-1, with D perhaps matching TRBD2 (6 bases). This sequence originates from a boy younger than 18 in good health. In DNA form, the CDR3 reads TGCAGCGGGTCGTTGCGCGGGGTCTACAATGAGCAGTTCTTC. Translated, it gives CSGSLRGVYNEQFF.